This TCR beta chain derives from a study of T-cell reconstitution after alpha-beta-depleted transplantation in children. As regards this clonotype: Its antigen is unidentified.

General study findings and limits: Two months or so post-transplant, alpha-beta T cells reportedly derived from several hundred expanded graft clones. Hyperexpanded clones declined; after one year, newly produced T cells mostly supplied diversity.

The CDR3 covers 17 residues. CDR1 is KGHSH and CDR2 is LQKENI in the germline V gene. Losses at the gene ends were 1 base for V and 9 bases for J; bases not matched to a gene: 13. For TCRbeta, the library was prepared with unique molecular identifiers. TCRdb analysed the PCR reads with MiXCR anew, one entry per CDR3 protein. The sample yields around 370,000 distinct CDR3 sequences, 16% seen once. The source of this sequence is a male patient between 2 and 15 years old who had a stem cell transplant for acute lymphoblastic leukemia, so the T cells may come from the graft donor. The chain recombines TRBV18 with TRBJ2-1; 9 bases line up with TRBD2. The source material was PBMCs, mostly from graft donor cells, sampled 360 days after TCRalphabeta/CD19-depleted stem cell transplant. CDR3 DNA: TGTGCCAGCTCACCACAGCCCCAGGGACTAGCCCGAGGTGAGCAGTTCTTC. Protein sequence: CASSPQPQGLARGEQFF.